A single sample is the source of the 23 T cell receptor beta chains below, sequenced in a study of cytomegalovirus exposure and HLA in healthy donors (TCRdb year 2017). The method behind the library was the immunoSEQ multiplex PCR assay. For the multiplex PCR, a mixture combining 60 forward primers for TCR Vbeta segments and 13 reverse primers for TCR Jbeta segments was used. TCRdb retrieved this table from immuneACCESS and kept in-frame rearrangements only. Not all clones are present; in checked studies, unresolved V genes account for under half, and no reason is known for the remainder. Counted in this sample were over 150,000 clones; more than 80% of them appeared once. The ten largest account for 0.65% of the sample. What was sequenced was PBMCs. Receptors originate from a boy aged 10-17 years in good health and CMV-seronegative.

A few counts support this clone. The chain is built from TRBV5-1 and TRBJ2-5; the match to TRBD2 covers 12 bases. Germline CDR1 SGHRS, CDR2 YFSETQ. This CDR3 spans 15 amino acids. V was pared by 4 bases and J by 4 bases, with 5 bases of the junction left unmatched. CDR3 bases: TGCGCCAGCAGCCTAGCGGGAGGGCCGGGAGAGACCCAGTACTTC. This codes for CASSLAGGPGETQYF.

J is TRBJ1-3 and V is TRBV7-9, with D possibly being TRBD1 (5 bases). Germline CDR1 is SEHNR and CDR2 is FQNEAQ (reference sequence). The CDR3 is 18 residues long. V was cut by 8 bases and J by 0 bases, with 23 bases left in between. This CDR3 reads CASGWPPGTTSSGNTIYF. The CDR3 nucleotides read TGTGCCAGCGGGTGGCCGCCAGGGACTACGAGCTCTGGAAACACCATATATTTT. Variable domain in full (rest from reference TRBV7-9 and TRBJ1-3): DTGVSQNPRHKITKRGQNVTFRCDPISEHNRLYWYRQTLGQGPEFLTYFQNEAQLEKSRLLSDRFSAERPKGSFSTLEIQRTEQGDSAMYLCASGWPPGTTSSGNTIYFGEGSWLTVV.

The chain is built from TRBV2 and TRBJ2-3; D is perhaps TRBD2 (6 bases). The CDR3 loop spans 16 amino acids. CDR1 is SNHLY, CDR2 FYNNEI, per germline. Trimming pared 3 bases from V and 2 bases from J, leaving 15 bases between. CDR3 amino acids: CASSDWRGPNTDTQYF. DNA for the CDR3: TGTGCCAGCAGTGATTGGAGGGGCCCTAACACAGATACGCAGTATTTT.

V is TRBV7-9 and J is TRBJ2-5; TRBD1 matches at 10 bases. After removal of 6 bases from V and 4 bases from J, the junction contained 8 bases not matched to a gene. Per germline, CDR1 SEHNR and CDR2 FQNEAQ (reference sequence). There are 15 residues in the CDR3. The CDR3 reads CASRDDRGRGETQYF. The CDR3 bases are TGTGCCAGCAGAGACGACAGGGGGCGCGGAGAGACCCAGTACTTC.

Of note for this clone: A junction boundary mismatches the germline segment, possibly from a read error. V is TRBV19 and J is TRBJ1-2; D unresolved. The germline gives CDR1 LNHDA, CDR2 SQIVND (reference sequence). The CDR3 spans 14 residues. In DNA form, the CDR3 reads TGTGCCAGTAGTATAACCACTCCTAAATATGGCTACACCTTC. Translating gives CASSITTPKYGYTF.

Comment on this clone: Compared with germline, one end of the junction differs, possibly owing to a read error. DNA for the CDR3: TGTGCCAGCAGCCCTCGGACAGGGTTGAATACTGAAGCTTTCTTT. This encodes CASSPRTGLNTEAFF. V is TRBV7-8 and J is TRBJ1-1; 8 bases are shared with TRBD1. This CDR3 region has 15 residues. Germline V gene lookup returns CDR1 SGHVS and CDR2 FQNEAQ.

This clone was counted only a few times. The chain employs TRBV7-2 and TRBJ1-5; the match to TRBD1 covers 8 bases. Germline V gene sequence: CDR1 SGHTA, CDR2 FQGNSA. V was pared by 5 bases and J by 5 bases, with 11 bases of the junction left unmatched. CDR3 length: 16 residues. The CDR3 reads CASSPWTGQSDQPQHF. Written as DNA, the CDR3 is TGTGCCAGCAGCCCGTGGACAGGGCAGTCCGATCAGCCCCAGCATTTT.

This clone was seen only a few times. The J gene is TRBJ2-3, the V gene TRBV11-1; TRBD2 agrees at 7 bases. CDR1 and CDR2 from the germline V gene are SGHAT and FQDESV (reference sequence). The CDR3 contains 16 residues. The trim removed 3 bases at V and 0 bases at J, leaving 6 bases unmatched. The CDR3: CASSFLAGTSTDTQYF. The CDR3 DNA sequence: TGTGCCAGCAGCTTCTTAGCGGGCACAAGCACAGATACGCAGTATTTT. Filled out from reference TRBV11-1 and TRBJ2-3, the complete variable domain reads EAEVAQSPRYKITEKSQAVAFWCDPISGHATLYWYRQILGQGPELLVQFQDESVVDDSQLPKDRFSAERLKGVDSTLKIQPAELGDSAMYLCASSFLAGTSTDTQYFGPGTRLTVL.

The V call is TRBV19, the J call TRBJ1-6; D is undetermined. Per the germline V gene, CDR1 is LNHDA and CDR2 is SQIVND (reference sequence). Trimming removed 1 base from V and 3 bases from J, with 10 bases in between. There are 16 residues in the CDR3. The CDR3 loop is CASSIVAGIYNSPLHF. The CDR3 DNA sequence: TGTGCCAGTAGTATAGTAGCGGGCATCTATAATTCACCCCTCCACTTT.

The chain uses TRBV6-6 and TRBJ1-2; 10 nucleotides match TRBD1. Trimming took 4 bases from V and 8 from J; bases not matched to a gene: 4. The CDR3 sequence is 13 residues long. Germline CDR1 is MNHNY and CDR2 is SVGAGI (reference sequence). The DNA of the CDR3 is TGTGCCAGCAGTTGGACAGGGGGGGTAGGCTACACCTTC. Translated: CASSWTGGVGYTF.

This clone turned up a few times. This chain uses TRBV7-9 with TRBJ2-7, with TRBD1 matching 9 bases. Germline CDR1 is SEHNR and CDR2 is FQNEAQ (reference sequence). V shed 4 bases, J shed 3 bases, and the junction held 13 bases outside the gene matches. The CDR3 runs 17 residues. In DNA form, the CDR3 reads TGTGCCAGCAGCTCGCGACCCCCTCGGACAGGGGACTACGAGCAGTACTTC. Translation gives CASSSRPPRTGDYEQYF.

This rearrangement joins TRBV4-1 to TRBJ2-5; 7 nucleotides align to TRBD2. The last part of the DNA fits TRBJ2-7 better; the J call may be wrong. Per germline, CDR1 MGHRA and CDR2 YSYEKL. CDR3 length: 15 residues. The CDR3 DNA reads TGCGCCAGCAGCCAATCTCGGGGGGACCCCTACGAGCAGTACTTC. This encodes CASSQSRGDPYEQYF.

This chain joins TRBV6-5 and TRBJ2-1; 9 nucleotides line up with TRBD1. The CDR3 is made up of 14 amino acids. Trimming cost V 8 bases and J 4 bases; bases outside gene matches: 6. The germline V gene has CDR1 MNHEY and CDR2 SVGAGI. CDR3 loop: CASGRDREYNEQFF. The CDR3 coding sequence is TGTGCCAGCGGCCGGGACAGGGAATACAATGAGCAGTTCTTC.

The chain employs TRBV29-1 and TRBJ2-1, with 9 positions matching TRBD2. Unmatched junction bases numbered 7, after V lost 2 bases and J lost 2 bases. The V gene's germline CDR1 is SQVTM and CDR2 ANQGSEA. The CDR3 covers 16 residues. CDR3 sequence: CSVERASGIPYNEQFF. In nucleotides, the CDR3 is TGCAGCGTTGAACGCGCTAGCGGGATCCCCTACAATGAGCAGTTCTTC.

The rearrangement links TRBV20-1 to TRBJ1-1; 7 nucleotides match TRBD1. Germline CDR1 DFQATT, CDR2 SNEGSKA (reference sequence). Germline trimming cut 6 bases from V and 5 bases from J; bases unmatched to any gene: 3. The CDR3 sequence is 11 residues long. CDR3 sequence: CSADRETEAFF. CDR3 nucleotide sequence: TGCAGTGCCGACAGGGAAACTGAAGCTTTCTTT.

The chain is built from TRBV7-2 and TRBJ1-1; TRBD1 might be the D (6 bases). This CDR3 contains 16 residues. In germline, CDR1 is SGHTA, CDR2 FQGNSA. Trimming pared 0 bases from V and 4 bases from J, leaving 15 bases between. CDR3 region: CASSLARTAVSTEAFF. CDR3 in DNA: TGTGCCAGCAGCTTAGCGCGGACAGCGGTGAGCACTGAAGCTTTCTTT.

The chain employs TRBV7-9 and TRBJ1-2, with a possible D match to TRBD1 (5 bases). There are 14 residues in the CDR3. Germline V gives CDR1 SEHNR, CDR2 FQNEAQ (reference sequence). Trimming removed 6 bases at V and 3 bases at J, with 14 bases between. The CDR3 sequence is CASSPGPSYYGYTF. The CDR3 DNA follows: TGTGCCAGCAGTCCAGGGCCAAGTTACTATGGCTACACCTTC.

The chain carries TRBV7-8 and TRBJ2-7; TRBD1 matches at 11 bases. V trimming: 3 bases; J trimming: 6 bases; junction bases outside the gene matches: 7. CDR1 is SGHVS and CDR2 is FQNEAQ in the germline V gene. CDR3 length equals 15 residues. The CDR3 is CASSFLGQGAGEQYF. In DNA, the CDR3 is TGTGCCAGCAGCTTCCTTGGACAGGGGGCGGGCGAGCAGTACTTC.

This clone was seen more than once but under ten times. The V call is TRBV7-2, the J call TRBJ1-1; no reliable D call. The CDR3 contains 16 residues. Trimming took 7 bases from V and 6 from J, leaving 24 bases between them. Per the germline V gene, CDR1 is SGHTA and CDR2 is FQGNSA. The CDR3 here is CASTIMAGSSRAEAFF. CDR3 nucleotides: TGTGCCAGCACAATAATGGCGGGGTCCTCGAGGGCTGAAGCTTTCTTT.

The rearrangement joins TRBV11-2 to TRBJ2-7, with D perhaps TRBD2 (6 bases). The V gene's germline CDR1 is SGHAT and CDR2 FQNNGV. V was clipped by 2 bases and J by 2 bases, with 16 bases between them. The CDR3 has 16 residues. CDR3 residues: CASSLPTWGDAYEQYF. CDR3 coding DNA: TGTGCCAGCAGCTTACCCACTTGGGGGGACGCCTACGAGCAGTACTTC. Combining the CDR3 with reference TRBV11-2 and TRBJ2-7 gives the whole variable domain EAGVAQSPRYKIIEKRQSVAFWCNPISGHATLYWYQQILGQGPKLLIQFQNNGVVDDSQLPKDRFSAERLKGVDSTLKIQPAKLEDSAVYLCASSLPTWGDAYEQYFGPGTRLTVT.

The CDR3, as DNA: TGTGCCACCAGCACCTACGGAGGGGTGAACACTGAAGCTTTCTTT. It is translated as CATSTYGGVNTEAFF. The chain links TRBV15 to TRBJ1-1, with D perhaps TRBD1 (5 bases). This CDR3 spans 15 amino acids. V lost 4 bases, J lost 0 bases, and 12 bases lay in between. Germline values: CDR1 LNHNV, CDR2 YYDKDF (reference sequence).

CDR3 protein: CASSSGTSGGRRSSYEQYF. CDR3 coding DNA: TGCGCCAGCAGCTCGGGGACTAGCGGGGGGCGCCGTAGCTCCTACGAGCAGTACTTC. This chain links TRBV5-1 with TRBJ2-7; TRBD2 aligns across 15 bases. Germline CDR1 reads SGHRS; CDR2 reads YFSETQ. This CDR3 is 19 amino acids long. Trimming at V came to 3 bases and at J to 0 bases, leaving 10 bases not matched to a gene.

The chain links TRBV6-5 to TRBJ2-2; D not certain. Germline-derived CDR1 and CDR2 are MNHEY and SVGAGI. Deletions cut 2 bases from V and 5 bases from J, with 9 bases between. There are 14 residues in the CDR3. This CDR3 is CASSYDPRTGELFF. For the CDR3, the DNA is TGTGCCAGCAGTTACGATCCGAGGACCGGGGAGCTGTTTTTT.